This TCR beta chain was recovered during a study of metastatic and nonmetastatic thyroid tumors. After removal of 2 bases from V and 7 bases from J, the junction contained 11 bases not matched to a gene. The germline CDR1 and CDR2 sequences are DFQATT and SNEGSKA (reference sequence). The CDR3 extends over 16 amino acids. There were no patients who had received any treatment before thyroid surgery. TCRdb re-called clones via MiXCR from the PCR reads. In the table there are 15,000 to 20,000 clones, 25% to 35% of which are singletons. The clonotype was recovered from a female donor with papillary thyroid cancer or a benign thyroid nodule (not recorded which). Some clones in this sample may be carry-over from other donors' samples. This chain joins TRBV20-1 and TRBJ2-1; 10 positions agree with TRBD2. Input material: tumor tissue. The CDR3 DNA reads TGCAGTGCTAGATCTAGCGGGAGTCTGAGTTTGAATGAGCAGTTCTTC. Translation: CSARSSGSLSLNEQFF.